These 26 T cell receptor beta chains share one sample of origin, sequenced in a study of blood T cells in healthy people across ages. Next came a second PCR, run for about 7 to 12 cycles, which used a sample-barcoded 5' primer along with a J-beta primer mix. MiXCR, run by TCRdb on the 5' RACE reads, gives a single entry per CDR3 protein. The table has about 1.4 million distinct CDR3 sequences, 59% seen once. The sample comprised blood. The receptors come from a man younger than 35 in good health.

CDR3 region: CASSQDMSEQFF. In DNA form, the CDR3 reads TGTGCCAGCAGCCAAGATATGAGTGAGCAGTTCTTC. J is TRBJ2-1 and V is TRBV4-2; no clear D. Between the trimmed V and J ends, which lost 0 bases and 9 bases, there was a span of 6 bases. Germline V gives CDR1 LGHNA, CDR2 YNFKEQ. CDR3 length equals 12 residues.

The rearrangement joins TRBV7-8 to TRBJ2-3; 11 nucleotides match TRBD2. CDR1 and CDR2 (germline): SGHVS, FQNEAQ. This CDR3 has 15 residues. The V gene end was trimmed by 9 bases and the J gene end by 2 bases; junction bases not matched to a gene: 7. CDR3 in DNA: TGTGCCAGTCGTAGCGGGAGGGTTAACACAGATACGCAGTATTTT. Translated: CASRSGRVNTDTQYF.

The gene calls are TRBV7-6 and TRBJ2-5; tentative D call: TRBD2 (6 bases). V was clipped by 6 bases and J by 1 base, with 15 bases between them. The germline gives CDR1 SGHVS, CDR2 FNYEAQ. There are 15 residues in the CDR3. The chain's CDR3 is CASRSERDSQETQYF. CDR3 nucleotide sequence: TGTGCCAGCAGATCGGAACGGGACTCCCAAGAGACCCAGTACTTC. Drawing the rest from reference TRBV7-6 and TRBJ2-5, the complete variable domain is GAGVSQSPRYKVTKRGQDVALRCDPISGHVSLYWYRQALGQGPEFLTYFNYEAQQDKSGLPNDRFSAERPEGSISTLTIQRTEQRDSAMYRCASRSERDSQETQYFGPGTRLLVL.

The table lists this clonotype with a few counts. The chain has TRBV3-1 and TRBJ2-1; 10 bases are shared with TRBD2. J gave up 4 bases and V 0 bases, and 3 bases lay outside the gene matches. This CDR3 is built from 16 residues. CDR1 is LGHDT and CDR2 is YNNKEL in the germline V gene (reference sequence). The CDR3 is CASSQDLAGDYNEQFF. DNA for the CDR3: TGTGCCAGCAGCCAAGATCTAGCGGGAGATTACAATGAGCAGTTCTTC.

The chain is built from TRBV29-1 and TRBJ2-5; no reliable D call. Judging by the DNA end, TRBJ2-7 fits better; the J call may be wrong. CDR1 and CDR2 from the germline V gene are SQVTM and ANQGSEA. The CDR3 is 11 amino acids. The CDR3 coding sequence is TGCAGCGTGGCACATCCCCACGAGCAGTACTTC. This translates into CSVAHPHEQYF.

The rearrangement links TRBV29-1 to TRBJ2-5, with D perhaps TRBD1 or TRBD2 (5 bases each). Germline V gene sequence: CDR1 SQVTM, CDR2 ANQGSEA. V shed 7 bases and J shed 1 base, with 7 bases lying between them. The CDR3 length is 11 residues. The DNA of the CDR3 is TGCAGCGGGGACCTCCAAGAGACCCAGTACTTC. Translation: CSGDLQETQYF.

This clonotype was picked up a small number of times. This sequence joins TRBV7-9 and TRBJ2-5; D gene uncertain. From germline, CDR1 is SEHNR and CDR2 FQNEAQ (reference sequence). Trimming stripped 0 bases from V and 1 base from J, with 12 bases between. The CDR3 covers 16 residues. The CDR3 region has the DNA TGTGCCAGCAGCTTAGCCTATTTGGCAGCCCAAGAGACCCAGTACTTC. Residues: CASSLAYLAAQETQYF. The full variable domain, completed using reference TRBV7-9 and TRBJ2-5, is DTGVSQNPRHKITKRGQNVTFRCDPISEHNRLYWYRQTLGQGPEFLTYFQNEAQLEKSRLLSDRFSAERPKGSFSTLEIQRTEQGDSAMYLCASSLAYLAAQETQYFGPGTRLLVL.

This CDR3 is CASRQTGTAYYGYTF. CDR3 nucleotides: TGTGCCAGCAGACAGACCGGGACCGCATACTATGGCTACACCTTC. V gene TRBV25-1 combines with J gene TRBJ1-2, with D possibly TRBD1 on 5 matching bases. V dropped 6 bases and J dropped 3 bases, with 17 bases sitting between them. Germline lookup yields CDR1 MGHDK and CDR2 SYGVNS. The CDR3 sequence is 15 residues long.

The chain couples TRBV7-9 to TRBJ2-2; TRBD1 aligns across 7 bases. V was pared by 5 bases and J by 2 bases, with 14 bases of the junction left unmatched. The V gene's germline CDR1 is SEHNR and CDR2 FQNEAQ (reference sequence). The CDR3 runs 18 residues. CDR3 DNA: TGTGCCAGCAGCACTCCAGCCAACAGGGGCGCTAACACCGGGGAGCTGTTTTTT. The encoded protein is CASSTPANRGANTGELFF.

A few counts support this clonotype. The gene calls are TRBV5-1 and TRBJ2-5; 7 bases fit TRBD2. From germline, CDR1 is SGHRS and CDR2 YFSETQ. Losses at the gene ends were 0 bases for V and 1 base for J; bases not matched to a gene: 6. This CDR3 is built from 16 residues. The CDR3 is CASSLASGTTQETQYF. The CDR3 region has the DNA TGCGCCAGCAGCTTGGCCTCAGGGACTACCCAAGAGACCCAGTACTTC.

The gene calls are TRBV6-5 and TRBJ1-1, with D perhaps TRBD1 (5 bases). The CDR3 contains 11 residues. V lost 4 bases, J lost 13 bases, and 13 bases lay in between. The germline CDR1 and CDR2 sequences are MNHEY and SVGAGI. CDR3 sequence: CASSSGTKGFF. The CDR3, as DNA: TGTGCCAGCAGTTCCGGGACGAAGGGTTTCTTT.

The J gene is TRBJ2-1, the V gene TRBV11-1; 9 nucleotides align to TRBD2. Germline CDR1 reads SGHAT; CDR2 reads FQDESV (reference sequence). V trimming: 5 bases; J trimming: 4 bases; junction bases outside the gene matches: 9. The length of the CDR3 is 16 residues. The CDR3 reads CASSVLKAGGYNEQFF. CDR3 nucleotide sequence: TGTGCCAGCAGCGTCCTAAAAGCGGGGGGATACAATGAGCAGTTCTTC.

The chain recombines TRBV6-2 or TRBV6-3 with TRBJ2-7; 9 bases align to TRBD1. Germline assignment: CDR1 MNHEY and CDR2 SVGEGT. The CDR3 runs 11 residues. The trim removed 6 bases at V and 12 bases at J, leaving 6 bases unmatched. The CDR3 region is CASSLGQGSYF. Here the CDR3 DNA reads TGTGCCAGCAGCTTGGGACAGGGTTCGTACTTC.

The V gene is TRBV7-9, the J gene TRBJ2-4; 7 nucleotides line up with TRBD2. TRBJ2-7 explains the end of the DNA better; the J call may be wrong. CDR1 and CDR2 (germline): SEHNR, FQNEAQ (reference sequence). This CDR3 region has 13 residues. The chain's CDR3 is CAGRLADTYEQYF. DNA for the CDR3: TGTGCCGGTAGACTAGCCGACACCTACGAGCAGTACTTC.

This rearrangement joins TRBV3-1 to TRBJ2-4; D call uncertain. The J call may be in error: the DNA end matches TRBJ2-7 better. The CDR3 runs to 16 residues. Germline V gene data show CDR1 as LGHDT and CDR2 as YNNKEL (reference sequence). This CDR3 is CASSPSVEGVYYEQYF. The CDR3 bases are TGTGCCAGCAGCCCTTCTGTAGAAGGCGTATATTACGAGCAGTACTTC.

The chain links TRBV20-1 to TRBJ2-7; 7 bases map to TRBD2. This CDR3 spans 15 amino acids. Trimming took 1 base from V and 0 from J; bases not matched to a gene: 6. Germline CDR1 DFQATT, CDR2 SNEGSKA (reference sequence). The DNA of the CDR3 is TGCAGTGCTAGAGGCCCTAGCGGTCTCTCCTACGAGCAGTACTTC. Protein sequence: CSARGPSGLSYEQYF.

The chain links TRBV12-3 or TRBV12-4 to TRBJ1-4, with 7 bases fitting TRBD1. J was trimmed by 8 bases and V by 5 bases; bases with no gene match: 8. This CDR3 spans 14 amino acids. The CDR3 here is CASSQQGLKEKLFF. CDR3 bases: TGTGCCAGCAGTCAACAGGGGTTGAAAGAAAAACTGTTTTTT.

This chain links TRBV4-2 with TRBJ2-5, with D possibly being TRBD2 (5 bases). Germline CDR1 is LGHNA and CDR2 is YNFKEQ. This CDR3 is 15 amino acids long. V was trimmed by 0 bases and J by 5 bases, leaving 13 bases between them. CDR3: CASSQEGRGSETQYF. The CDR3 DNA reads TGTGCCAGCAGCCAAGAAGGGCGAGGGTCGGAGACCCAGTACTTC.

This clonotype was seen only a few times. V and J are TRBV29-1 and TRBJ2-1; perhaps D is TRBD1 or TRBD2 (7 bases each). Germline V gene sequence: CDR1 SQVTM, CDR2 ANQGSEA. The CDR3 is 16 amino acids. V lost 1 base, J lost 4 bases, and 17 bases lay in between. The CDR3 nucleotides are TGCAGCGTTGAAGGGACCGACAGGGAGGGGTACAATGAGCAGTTCTTC. Translating it yields CSVEGTDREGYNEQFF.

This clonotype was seen ten or more times. The chain carries TRBV2 and TRBJ2-5, with D tentatively TRBD1 (6 bases). V was shortened by 2 bases and J by 0 bases, with 13 bases between the two germline ends. CDR3 length: 16 residues. Germline lookup yields CDR1 SNHLY and CDR2 FYNNEI. Written as DNA, the CDR3 is TGTGCCAGCAGTGAATACATGGGGGCCCACCAAGAGACCCAGTACTTC. This sequence encodes CASSEYMGAHQETQYF.

The chain joins TRBV13 to TRBJ1-4; 8 nucleotides line up with TRBD1. The CDR3 spans 17 residues. CDR1 is PRHDT, CDR2 FYEKMQ, per germline (reference sequence). The trim removed 3 bases at V and 0 bases at J, leaving 6 bases unmatched. CDR3 in amino acids: CASSFSGTGTTNEKLFF. CDR3 nucleotides: TGTGCCAGCAGCTTCTCCGGGACAGGAACAACTAATGAAAAACTGTTTTTT.

J is TRBJ1-3 and V is TRBV28; D may be TRBD1 (6 bases). The CDR3 loop spans 14 amino acids. CDR1 and CDR2 from the germline V gene are MDHEN and SYDVKM. Trimming took off 5 bases at V and 4 bases at J, with 12 bases between the two ends. The DNA of the CDR3 is TGTGCCAGCAGTGCGGACAGTGACGGAAACACCATATATTTT. It is translated as CASSADSDGNTIYF.

V usage is TRBV5-6 and J usage is TRBJ1-6; a weak D match, TRBD1 (5 bases). Trimming removed 2 bases from V and 6 bases from J, with 21 bases in between. The germline V gene has CDR1 SGHDT and CDR2 YYEEEE. This CDR3 region has 18 residues. The CDR3 DNA follows: TGTGCCAGCAGCTTATTTACCGGGACGCCTCCCCTTAATTCACCCCTCCACTTT. This codes for CASSLFTGTPPLNSPLHF.

This sequence joins TRBV18 and TRBJ2-5; 11 bases line up with TRBD2. The V and J ends lost 2 bases and 9 bases, in that order; junction bases with no gene match: 23. Germline V gene data show CDR1 as KGHSH and CDR2 as LQKENI. The CDR3 length is 20 residues. The CDR3 region has the DNA TGTGCCAGCTCACCAACCCCCGGGACTAGCGGCCACCTAGGGGGGCCATCCCAGTACTTC. Translated: CASSPTPGTSGHLGGPSQYF.

The chain uses TRBV7-8 and TRBJ2-3; 14 bases map to TRBD2. This CDR3 is built from 17 residues. Trimming removed 3 bases from V and 2 bases from J; junction bases left unmatched: 4. The germline gives CDR1 SGHVS, CDR2 FQNEAQ. The chain's CDR3 is CASSFPTSGGVTDTQYF. In DNA form, the CDR3 reads TGTGCCAGCAGCTTCCCGACTAGCGGGGGGGTCACAGATACGCAGTATTTT.

This sequence joins TRBV4-3 and TRBJ2-3; a possible D gene is TRBD2 (5 bases). V shed 5 bases and J shed 8 bases, with 17 bases lying between them. The CDR3 spans 14 residues. Germline V lookup: CDR1 LGHNA, CDR2 YSLEER. The DNA of the CDR3 is TGCGCCAGCAGCAACACAGTTCTAGCACCTACGCAGTATTTT. Protein: CASSNTVLAPTQYF.